This T cell receptor (beta chain) comes out of a study of T-cell memory formation after mild COVID-19. A remark on this clonotype: What it recognizes is unknown.

TCRdb re-derived calls from the 5' RACE reads in MiXCR, one entry per CDR3 protein. The sample holds about 140,000 distinct CDR3 sequences; 14% are singletons and the top ten take about 26%. Broader study findings: There was a balanced CD4/CD8 profile in clones contracting day 15 to 85, and later expanders leaned CD4+. Contracting CD4+ clones lay largely in CM and EM, with CD8+ ones residing in EMRA.

The germline CDR1 and CDR2 sequences are SGHRS and YFSETQ. The CDR3 is 15 residues long. The V gene lost 3 bases and the J gene lost 1 base, with 13 bases spanning the gap. The chain combines TRBV5-1 with TRBJ1-1, with D possibly TRBD1 on 5 matching bases. Sequencing input: PBMCs or a T cell subset sorted from them (not recorded which). The sequence came from an adult woman who had mild COVID-19 (a few samples of this study predate the infection). Cell type and time point are not known. The CDR3 sequence: CASSWFAGENTEAFF. The CDR3 bases are TGCGCCAGCAGCTGGTTCGCGGGGGAGAACACTGAAGCTTTCTTT.